Presented here are 13 T cell receptor beta chains from one specimen sequenced in a study of spatial heterogeneity in lung cancer. Notes on the study in general: Expanded intratumoral alpha and beta TCR counts tracked tumor mutation counts.

Time point indicated: sample taken at primary tumor resection. For these TCRs, the target antigens are not known. TCRdb reprocessed the 5' RACE reads with MiXCR, giving one entry per CDR3 protein. The sample carries about 4,200 distinct CDR3 sequences, around 7.9% recorded once. Source: lung tumor tissue, taken at surgery. The origin of the receptors is a male donor with early-stage non-small cell lung cancer.

In its sample, this clonotype is medium-sized. DNA for the CDR3: TGCGCCAGCAGTGAGGGACAGTTACCTCGCAATCAGCCCCAGCATTTT. It codes for CASSEGQLPRNQPQHF. The V and J genes are TRBV10-2 and TRBJ1-5; a possible D gene is TRBD1 (6 bases). The germline gives CDR1 WSHSY, CDR2 SAAADI. The CDR3 totals 16 residues. Trimming pared 2 bases from V and 2 bases from J, leaving 13 bases between.

This clonotype was picked up many times. The V call is TRBV5-4, the J call TRBJ2-7; the match to TRBD2 covers 11 bases. Losses at the gene ends were 6 bases for V and 5 bases for J; bases not matched to a gene: 10. The CDR3 is made up of 15 amino acids. CDR1 and CDR2 from the germline V gene are SGHNT and YYREEE (reference sequence). The CDR3 region is CASTPGLAGGNEQYF. The DNA for the CDR3 is TGTGCCAGCACCCCGGGGCTAGCGGGGGGAAACGAGCAGTACTTC.

The J gene is TRBJ1-2, the V gene TRBV2, with D perhaps matching TRBD1 (6 bases). This CDR3 spans 14 amino acids. V shed 3 bases and J shed 4 bases, with 12 bases lying between them. Per germline, CDR1 SNHLY and CDR2 FYNNEI. The CDR3 region is CASSENTGSYGYTF. The CDR3 nucleotides are TGTGCCAGCAGTGAGAACACAGGGAGCTATGGCTACACCTTC.

By sample share, this clonotype is medium-sized. The J gene is TRBJ2-7, the V gene TRBV30, with 8 bases aligning to TRBD1. The V and J ends lost 2 bases and 2 bases, in that order; junction bases with no gene match: 8. The CDR3 extends over 15 amino acids. The germline V gene encodes CDR1 GTSNPN and CDR2 SVGIG (reference sequence). DNA of the CDR3: TGTGCCTGGAGTCCCGGACAGGGTGTCCCCTACGAGCAGTACTTC. Amino acids: CAWSPGQGVPYEQYF.

The chain is built from TRBV3-1 and TRBJ1-5, with D hard to call. This CDR3 contains 13 residues. Trimming removed 0 bases at V and 6 bases at J, with 6 bases between. CDR1 is LGHDT and CDR2 is YNNKEL in the germline V gene (reference sequence). The CDR3, as DNA: TGTGCCAGCAGCCAAGACACGGGTCAGCCCCAGCATTTT. Its translation is CASSQDTGQPQHF.

By share, this clonotype counts as medium-sized. The chain has TRBV6-5 and TRBJ1-5; 7 bases match TRBD1. Germline CDR1 MNHEY, CDR2 SVGAGI. Trimming removed 5 bases from V and 6 bases from J; junction bases left unmatched: 7. The CDR3 is made up of 14 amino acids. The CDR3 DNA sequence: TGTGCCAGCAGTCCAACAGGGGTCGGTCAGCCCCAGCATTTT. Its protein product is CASSPTGVGQPQHF.

Sample share makes this clonotype medium-sized. The chain carries TRBV7-6 and TRBJ1-1; D perhaps matches TRBD1 (5 bases). The CDR3 length is 15 residues. The germline V and J ends were trimmed by 5 bases and 1 base, with 14 bases remaining between them. Per germline, CDR1 SGHVS and CDR2 FNYEAQ. The CDR3 loop is CASSPLVGQNTEAFF. CDR3 in DNA: TGTGCCAGCAGCCCCCTCGTAGGACAGAACACTGAAGCTTTCTTT.

This clonotype is labeled as medium-sized. The chain uses TRBV3-1 and TRBJ2-1, with 13 nucleotides matching TRBD2. The CDR3 contains 16 residues. Germline V gene data show CDR1 as LGHDT and CDR2 as YNNKEL (reference sequence). V dropped 4 bases and J dropped 7; count of bases not matched to a gene: 7. The CDR3 DNA is TGTGCCAGCAGCCGCTCACTAGCGGGGGGGCAGAATGAGCAGTTCTTC. Amino acids: CASSRSLAGGQNEQFF.

This clonotype is categorized as medium-sized. The chain is built from TRBV2 and TRBJ2-3; TRBD1 matches at 7 bases. This CDR3 has 15 amino acids. Germline V lookup: CDR1 SNHLY, CDR2 FYNNEI. Trimming removed 7 bases from V and 4 bases from J; junction bases left unmatched: 11. The CDR3 spells CASTPGTVAPDTQYF. DNA of the CDR3: TGTGCCAGCACCCCCGGGACAGTAGCACCAGATACGCAGTATTTT.

By its share, this clonotype is medium-sized. This chain links TRBV12-2 with TRBJ1-2. TRBV12-2 is flagged as a pseudogene. CDR3 length: 15 amino acids. CDR3 sequence: CASRHPEGPNYGYTF. DNA for the CDR3: TGTGCAAGTCGCCATCCGGAGGGCCCCAACTATGGCTACACCTTC.

The J gene is TRBJ2-7, the V gene TRBV4-2, with TRBD2 identical over 10 bases. The CDR3 is made up of 19 amino acids. V dropped 3 bases and J dropped 3; count of bases not matched to a gene: 17. The germline gives CDR1 LGHNA, CDR2 YNFKEQ. The CDR3 DNA sequence: TGTGCCAGCAGCCATGATATTCCTGGCGTAGCGGGAGGCAGCTACGAGCAGTACTTC. It yields the protein CASSHDIPGVAGGSYEQYF.

The chain uses TRBV6-5 and TRBJ1-1; D unresolved. CDR3 length: 13 amino acids. V shed 6 bases and J shed 2 bases, with 10 bases lying between them. Germline V lookup: CDR1 MNHEY, CDR2 SVGAGI. CDR3 amino acids: CASRGRTNTEAFF. The DNA for the CDR3 is TGTGCCAGCAGAGGGAGGACTAACACTGAAGCTTTCTTT.

Relative to its sample, this clonotype is medium-sized. The V gene is TRBV6-1, the J gene TRBJ2-6, with no clear D. Per germline, CDR1 MNHNS and CDR2 SASEGT. The CDR3 totals 13 residues. The V gene lost 4 bases and the J gene lost 1 base, with 2 bases spanning the gap. The CDR3 is CASSVSGANVLTF. In DNA, the CDR3 is TGTGCCAGCAGTGTTTCTGGGGCCAACGTCCTGACTTTC.